This is a list of T cell receptor beta chains from one sample in a study of blood T cell repertoires in COVID-19. Here immunoSEQ multiplex PCR was the method, and the copy in TCRdb shows in-frame clones only, minus some. Of 200,000 or so clones in the sample, roughly 80% were seen once. The specimen was peripheral blood. The receptors were sampled from a man aged 55 to 70 with COVID-19, enrolled during active disease. Each CDR3 is given without its conserved first and last residue. Fields, in order: CDR3 protein, V gene, D gene, J gene. A D gene is named only where the DNA matches it firmly.

ASSWGRSGVNTGELF	TRBV7-8	.	TRBJ2-2
ASRYSLPGNYGYT	TRBV28	.	TRBJ1-2
ASSPSTGQGANQPQH	TRBV9	TRBD1	TRBJ1-5
ASSVAGGGRNSPLH	TRBV5-4	TRBD1	TRBJ1-6
ASSPDRVLTEAF	TRBV11-2	TRBD1	TRBJ1-1
ASSWPGQGSYEQY	TRBV6-2/TRBV6-3	TRBD1	TRBJ2-7
ASSKGDTEVKGYT	TRBV5-1	.	TRBJ1-2
ASSRRGSSYEQY	TRBV14	.	TRBJ2-7
ASSLEGLGRSGANVLT	TRBV11-3	.	TRBJ2-6
ASTPGQGPNTEAF	TRBV28	TRBD1	TRBJ1-1
ASSLARGQGDEQY	TRBV7-9	TRBD1	TRBJ2-7
ASSSDRVNEKLF	TRBV27	TRBD1	TRBJ1-4
ASSGTGTSIQTQY	TRBV27	TRBD2	TRBJ2-5
ASSQWTGSTGELF	TRBV14	TRBD1	TRBJ2-2
AISLAGGADTQY	TRBV10-3	TRBD2	TRBJ2-3
ASSPGLAGGTGKTQY	TRBV3-1/TRBV3-2	TRBD2	TRBJ2-5
ASRRTGSTDTQY	TRBV6-5	TRBD1	TRBJ2-3
ASRIGTGPTEAF	TRBV6-1	TRBD1	TRBJ1-1
ASSPGHLEQPQH	TRBV7-2	.	TRBJ1-5
ASSFQGHYGYT	TRBV12-3/TRBV12-4	.	TRBJ1-2
ATSDPKAGGGNQPQH	TRBV24-1	.	TRBJ1-5
ASSKEGDRGLSPLH	TRBV21-1	.	TRBJ1-6
ASRFSGATNEKLF	TRBV6-5	.	TRBJ1-4
ASSLAAGELF	TRBV5-1	.	TRBJ2-2
ASSRQANTEAF	TRBV5-4	.	TRBJ1-1
ASTSRLGNTIY	TRBV28	.	TRBJ1-3
ASSWEGQGPDTQY	TRBV5-1	TRBD1	TRBJ2-3
ASSQGIARTDTQY	TRBV6-2/TRBV6-3	.	TRBJ2-3
ASSTRGGRSYEQY	TRBV6-5	.	TRBJ2-7